These T cell receptor beta chains were read from a single sample in a study of cytomegalovirus exposure and HLA in healthy donors. Only in-frame clones appear in the TCRdb table, and some are missing; sequencing was by immunoSEQ multiplex PCR. The sample lists 140,000 to 150,000 clones, about 75% seen once, with 7% in the top ten. Sequencing was done on a sample of PBMCs. The receptors were sampled from a man in his thirties or forties in good health and CMV-seronegative. CDR3s include the opening cysteine and the closing phenylalanine or tryptophan. A D gene is named only where the DNA matches it firmly. The listing skips clone size in some rows; elsewhere it reads once, few, many or a size class.

>TRBV4-2|NA|NA|TRBJ2-5
TGTGCCAGCAGCCAAGGTGGAACTATTGAGACCCAGTACTTC
CASSQGGTIETQYF
>TRBV5-1|NA|TRBD1|TRBJ2-2
TGCGCCAGCAGCTCGTCCGGGACAGGGGGCACCGGGGAGCTGTTTTTT
CASSSSGTGGTGELFF
>TRBV18|NA|TRBD2|TRBJ2-2
TGTGCCAGCTCACCACCGACTAGCGCTGGGAACACCGGGGAGCTGTTTTTT
CASSPPTSAGNTGELFF
>TRBV6-1|NA|TRBD2|TRBJ2-1
TGTGCCAGCAGTGAACTAGCGGGGGCGGGGGGCAATGAGCAGTTCTTC
CASSELAGAGGNEQFF
>TRBV2|NA|NA|TRBJ1-2
TGTGCCAGCAGTGAACTCGGGCGGGGTAACTATGGCTACACCTTC
CASSELGRGNYGYTF
>TRBV5-1|NA|TRBD2|TRBJ2-1
TGCGCCAGCAGCCATGGACTAGCGGGAGCTAATGAGCAGTTCTTC
CASSHGLAGANEQFF
>TRBV19|NA|NA|TRBJ2-7
TGTGCCAGTCAAGGGACACAGACCTACGAGCAGTACTTC
CASQGTQTYEQYF
>TRBV6-1|few|NA|TRBJ1-5
TGTGCCAGCAGTGAGTGGTCGGGGCAGCCCCAGCATTTT
CASSEWSGQPQHF
>TRBV5-1|once|TRBD2|TRBJ2-3
TGCGCCAGCAGTAAAACTAGCGGGAGTGTGGCAGATACGCAGTATTTT
CASSKTSGSVADTQYF
>TRBV28|NA|NA|TRBJ1-4
TGTGCCAGCAGGGGGCAGGGGAGCAGGCGTCGACTGTTTTTT
CASRGQGSRRRLFF
>TRBV7-9|NA|TRBD1|TRBJ2-2
TGTGCCAGCAGCCCTTTCCAGGGGGTCGGCACCGGGGAGCTGTTTTTT
CASSPFQGVGTGELFF
>TRBV6-4|NA|NA|TRBJ2-3
TGTGCCAGCAGTGACCAGGGTAGCAGCACAGATACGCAGTATTTT
CASSDQGSSTDTQYF
>TRBV10-1|NA|NA|TRBJ1-6
TGCGCCGAACACTCGCGTAATCGGAGATCACCCCTCCACTTT
CAEHSRNRRSPLHF
>TRBV27|NA|TRBD1|TRBJ2-7
TGTGCCAGCAGTTTATCCGGGACAGGGCCATACGAGCAGTACTTC
CASSLSGTGPYEQYF
>TRBV15|NA|TRBD2|TRBJ2-3
TGTGCCACCAGCAGAGGACTTAGCGGGGGGCGCACAGATACGCAGTATTTT
CATSRGLSGGRTDTQYF
>TRBV6-1|NA|NA|TRBJ2-7
TGTGCCACTTGGGGCCGGAAGGTTGTTGACGAGCAGTACTTC
CATWGRKVVDEQYF
>TRBV7-2|NA|NA|TRBJ2-6
TGTGCCAGTGGGTGGGGGACAGGGGCCAACGTCCTGACTTTC
CASGWGTGANVLTF
>TRBV6-1|once|TRBD1|TRBJ1-2
TGTGCCAGCACCCTAGGGACAGACTATGGCTACACCTTC
CASTLGTDYGYTF
>TRBV28|NA|NA|TRBJ2-6
TGTGCCAGCAGCCATTCAGCCCCGGCTGGGGCCAACGGCCTGACTTTC
CASSHSAPAGANGLTF
>TRBV28|NA|TRBD1|TRBJ1-1
TGTGCCAGCAGTCCAGGGACAGCTGCCCCTGGGGCTTTCTTT
CASSPGTAAPGAFF
>TRBV7-9|NA|TRBD1|TRBJ1-4
TGTGCCAGCAGGTCCCCACAGGGGGGGAATGAAAAACTGTTTTTT
CASRSPQGGNEKLFF
>TRBV6-5|medium-sized|NA|TRBJ2-7
TGTGCCAGCAGCCGCCAGGGCAGCTCCTACGAGCAGTACTTC
CASSRQGSSYEQYF
>TRBV19|few|NA|TRBJ2-7
TGTGCCAGTAGTATAGGGGTGCGGCAGGGTTTCTACGAGCAGTACTTC
CASSIGVRQGFYEQYF
>TRBV6-5|few|NA|TRBJ1-2
TGTGCCAGCAGGCTCAACAGGGACCGGTATGGCTACACCTTC
CASRLNRDRYGYTF
>TRBV6-5|NA|TRBD1|TRBJ2-5
TGTGCCAGCAGGGAATTCGGGACAGAGCAGTACTTC
CASREFGTEQYF
>TRBV6-1|NA|NA|TRBJ2-6
TGTGCCAGCAGTAAAACTAGCTCTGGGGCCAACGGCCTGACTTTC
CASSKTSSGANGLTF
>TRBV27|once|TRBD1|TRBJ2-5
TGTGCCAGCAGTTTAGGGACAGGGGGTCTAGAGACCCAGTACTTC
CASSLGTGGLETQYF
>TRBV19|NA|TRBD2|TRBJ2-7
TGTGCCAGTAGCTTTTACGGGACTAGCGGGAACGAGCAGTACTTC
CASSFYGTSGNEQYF
>TRBV20-1|NA|NA|TRBJ1-2
TGCAGTGCTTTCGGACAGGGCTACACCTTC
CSAFGQGYTF
>TRBV28|NA|NA|TRBJ1-2
TGTGCCAGCATGGCGGGGGAGATTGGCTACACCTTC
CASMAGEIGYTF
>TRBV5-6|NA|TRBD1|TRBJ2-7
TGTGCCAGCAGCTTGCAGGGGGCCCACGAGCAGTACTTC
CASSLQGAHEQYF
>TRBV7-9|once|NA|TRBJ2-3
TGTGCCAGCAGCTTCCTGACTAGGGGCACAGATACGCAGTATTTT
CASSFLTRGTDTQYF
>TRBV5-6|NA|NA|TRBJ2-1
TGTGCCAGCAGCTTGAGGGGCGGGACTCGCTACAATGAGCAGTTCTTC
CASSLRGGTRYNEQFF
>TRBV11-3|NA|NA|TRBJ2-7
TGTGCCAGCAGCTTAGGAGGGAGCTCCTACGAGCAGTACTTC
CASSLGGSSYEQYF
>TRBV18|NA|NA|TRBJ1-1
TGTGCCAGCTCACCGGGCAACTCCATGAACACTGAAGCTTTCTTT
CASSPGNSMNTEAFF
>TRBV11-2|NA|NA|TRBJ2-5
TGTGCCAGCAGTACTGGTTGGAGTCCCCAAGAGACCCAGTACTTC
CASSTGWSPQETQYF
>TRBV5-1|NA|TRBD1|TRBJ2-7
TGCGCCAGCAGCTTGGGGGACAGGGGGTTGTTTGGCGAGCAGTACTTC
CASSLGDRGLFGEQYF
>TRBV7-2|once|NA|TRBJ1-1
TGTGCCAGCAGTTTTTCAGGACAGACGAACACTGAAGCTTTCTTT
CASSFSGQTNTEAFF
>TRBV12-2|once|NA|TRBJ2-7
TGTGCAAGTCGCCCCCGGATGGTAGGCGGAAACTCCTACGAGCAGTACTTC
CASRPRMVGGNSYEQYF
>TRBV19|NA|TRBD1|TRBJ1-2
TGTGCCAGTAGTGGCGAGACAGGGAACTATGGCTACACCTTC
CASSGETGNYGYTF
>TRBV19|few|TRBD1|TRBJ1-4
TGTGCCAGTAGTGCTCGACAGGGGGTAGGGGAAAAACTGTTTTTT
CASSARQGVGEKLFF
>TRBV19|NA|TRBD2|TRBJ2-7
TGTGCCAGTAGGGAGCGGGGCGGCGGGACGGGGGAGCAGTACTTC
CASRERGGGTGEQYF
>TRBV9|few|TRBD1|TRBJ1-1
TGTGCCAGCAGCGTCAGGATCACAGGGGTAGCTTTCTTT
CASSVRITGVAFF
>TRBV19|few|TRBD1|TRBJ2-3
TGTGCCAGTATTGGACAGGGACGTAGCACAGATACGCAGTATTTT
CASIGQGRSTDTQYF